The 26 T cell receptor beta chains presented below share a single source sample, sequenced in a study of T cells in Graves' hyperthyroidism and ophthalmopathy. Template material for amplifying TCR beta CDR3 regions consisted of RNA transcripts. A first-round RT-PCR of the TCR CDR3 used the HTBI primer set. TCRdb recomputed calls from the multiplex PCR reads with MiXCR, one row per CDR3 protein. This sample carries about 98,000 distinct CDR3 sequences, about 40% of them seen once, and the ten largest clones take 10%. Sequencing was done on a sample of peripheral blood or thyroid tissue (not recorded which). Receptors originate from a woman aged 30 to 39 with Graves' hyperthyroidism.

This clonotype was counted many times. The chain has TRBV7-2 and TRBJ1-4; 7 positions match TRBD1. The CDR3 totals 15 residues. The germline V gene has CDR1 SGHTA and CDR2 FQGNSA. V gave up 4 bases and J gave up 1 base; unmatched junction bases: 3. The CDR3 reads CASSSRDRTNEKLFF. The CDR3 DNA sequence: TGTGCCAGCAGCTCCCGGGACAGAACTAATGAAAAACTGTTTTTT.

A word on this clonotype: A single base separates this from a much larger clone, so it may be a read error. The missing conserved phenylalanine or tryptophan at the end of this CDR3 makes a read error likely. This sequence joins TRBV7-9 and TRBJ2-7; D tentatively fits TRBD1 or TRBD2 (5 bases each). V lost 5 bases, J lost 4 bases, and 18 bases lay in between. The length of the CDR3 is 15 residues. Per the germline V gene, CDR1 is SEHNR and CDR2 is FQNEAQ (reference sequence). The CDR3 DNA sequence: TGTGCCAGCAGCGGGGGTTTCGAGTGGTTATACGAGCAGTACCTC. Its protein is CASSGGFEWLYEQYL.

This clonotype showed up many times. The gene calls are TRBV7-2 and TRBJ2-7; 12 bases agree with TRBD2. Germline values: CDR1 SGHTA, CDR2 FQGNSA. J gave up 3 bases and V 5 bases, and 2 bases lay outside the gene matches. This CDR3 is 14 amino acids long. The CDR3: CASSRTSGNYEQYF. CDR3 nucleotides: TGTGCCAGCAGCCGGACTAGCGGGAACTACGAGCAGTACTTC.

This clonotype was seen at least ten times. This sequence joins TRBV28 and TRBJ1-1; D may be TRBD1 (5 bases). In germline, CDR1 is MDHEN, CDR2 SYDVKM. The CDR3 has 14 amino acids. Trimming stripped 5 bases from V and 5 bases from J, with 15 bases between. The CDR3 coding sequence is TGTGCCAGCAGTCCTCCGGGGGATGGGACTGAAGCTTTCTTT. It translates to CASSPPGDGTEAFF. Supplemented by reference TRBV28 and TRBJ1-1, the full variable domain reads DVKVTQSSRYLVKRTGEKVFLECVQDMDHENMFWYRQDPGLGLRLIYFSYDVKMKEKGDIPEGYSVSREKKERFSLILESASTNQTSMYLCASSPPGDGTEAFFGQGTRLTVV.

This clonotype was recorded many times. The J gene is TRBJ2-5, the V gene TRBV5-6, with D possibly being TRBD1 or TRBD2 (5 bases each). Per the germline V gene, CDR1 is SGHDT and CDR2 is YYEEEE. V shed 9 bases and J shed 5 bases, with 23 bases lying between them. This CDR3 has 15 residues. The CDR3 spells CATGPVSGTWETQYF. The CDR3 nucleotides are TGTGCCACCGGACCCGTTAGTGGGACCTGGGAGACCCAGTACTTC.

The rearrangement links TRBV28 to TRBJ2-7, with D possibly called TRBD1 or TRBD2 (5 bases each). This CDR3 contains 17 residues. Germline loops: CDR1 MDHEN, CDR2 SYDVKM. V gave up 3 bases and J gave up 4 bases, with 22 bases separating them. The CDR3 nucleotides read TGTGCCAGCAGTTTGAATATTCTAGGGACCGAGGGATACGAGCAGTACTTC. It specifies CASSLNILGTEGYEQYF.

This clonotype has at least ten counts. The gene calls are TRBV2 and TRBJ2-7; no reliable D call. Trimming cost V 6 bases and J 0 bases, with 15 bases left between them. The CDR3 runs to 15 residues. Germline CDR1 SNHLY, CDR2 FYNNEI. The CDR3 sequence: CASSGRGLFSYEQYF. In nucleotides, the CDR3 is TGTGCCAGCAGCGGAAGAGGCCTATTCTCCTACGAGCAGTACTTC.

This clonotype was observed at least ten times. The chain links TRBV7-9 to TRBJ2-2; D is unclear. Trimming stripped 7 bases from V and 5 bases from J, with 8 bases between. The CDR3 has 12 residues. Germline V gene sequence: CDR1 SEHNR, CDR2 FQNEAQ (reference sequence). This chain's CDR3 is CASKRPTGELFF. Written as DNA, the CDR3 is TGTGCCAGCAAGAGACCAACCGGGGAGCTGTTTTTT.

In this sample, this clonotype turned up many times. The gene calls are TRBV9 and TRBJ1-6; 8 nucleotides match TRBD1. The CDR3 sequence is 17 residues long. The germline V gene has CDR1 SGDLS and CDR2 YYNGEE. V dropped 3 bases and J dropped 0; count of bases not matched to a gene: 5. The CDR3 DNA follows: TGTGCCAGCAGCGGTCCTACAGGGGGCTCCTATAATTCACCCCTCCACTTT. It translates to CASSGPTGGSYNSPLHF.

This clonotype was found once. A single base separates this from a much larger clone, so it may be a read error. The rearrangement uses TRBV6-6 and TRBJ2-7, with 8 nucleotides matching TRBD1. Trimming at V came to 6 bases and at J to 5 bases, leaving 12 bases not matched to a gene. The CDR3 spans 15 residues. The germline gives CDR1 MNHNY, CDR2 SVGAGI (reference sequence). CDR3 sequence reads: CASRRVDRGGDEQYF. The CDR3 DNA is TGTGCCAGCAGACGCGTCGACAGGGGCGGCGACGAGCAGTACTTC.

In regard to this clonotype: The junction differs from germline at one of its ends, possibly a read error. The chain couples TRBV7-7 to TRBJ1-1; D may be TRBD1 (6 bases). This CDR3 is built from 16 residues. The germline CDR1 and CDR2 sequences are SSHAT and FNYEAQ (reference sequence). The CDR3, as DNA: TGTGCTAGCAGCGCGGACAGCCGTTGGTGGGACACTGAAGCTTTCTTT. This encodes CASSADSRWWDTEAFF.

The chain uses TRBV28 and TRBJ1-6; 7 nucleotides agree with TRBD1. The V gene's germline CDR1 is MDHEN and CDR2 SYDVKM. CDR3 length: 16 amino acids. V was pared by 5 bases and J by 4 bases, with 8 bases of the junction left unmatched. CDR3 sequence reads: CASSDWTGSYNSPLHF. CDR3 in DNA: TGTGCCAGCAGTGATTGGACAGGATCTTATAATTCACCCCTCCACTTT.

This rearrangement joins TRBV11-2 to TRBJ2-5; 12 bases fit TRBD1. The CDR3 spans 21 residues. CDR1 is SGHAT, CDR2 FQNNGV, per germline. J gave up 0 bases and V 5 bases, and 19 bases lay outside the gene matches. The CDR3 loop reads CASSKSLRDRGLEGYQETQYF. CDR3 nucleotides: TGTGCCAGCAGCAAGTCCCTCCGGGACAGGGGGCTGGAGGGGTACCAAGAGACCCAGTACTTC.

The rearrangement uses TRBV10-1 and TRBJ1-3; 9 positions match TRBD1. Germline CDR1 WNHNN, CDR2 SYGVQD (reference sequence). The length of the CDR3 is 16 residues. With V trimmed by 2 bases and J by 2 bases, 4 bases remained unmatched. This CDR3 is CASSEGQGFTGNTIYF. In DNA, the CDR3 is TGCGCCAGCAGTGAGGGACAGGGGTTTACTGGAAACACCATATATTTT.

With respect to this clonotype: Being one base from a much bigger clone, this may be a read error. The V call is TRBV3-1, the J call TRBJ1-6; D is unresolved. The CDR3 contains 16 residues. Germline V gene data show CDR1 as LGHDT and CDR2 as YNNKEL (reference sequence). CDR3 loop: CASNQLTAEPNSPLHF. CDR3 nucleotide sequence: TGTGCCAGCAACCAACTGACGGCAGAACCTAATTCACCCCTCCACTTT.

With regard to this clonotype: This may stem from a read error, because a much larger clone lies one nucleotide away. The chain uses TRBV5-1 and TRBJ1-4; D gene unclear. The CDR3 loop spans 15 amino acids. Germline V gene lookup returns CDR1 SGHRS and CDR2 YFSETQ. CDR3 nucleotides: TGCGCCAGCAGCTTGTTTCCGGGCACTAATGAAAGACTGTTTTTT. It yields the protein CASSLFPGTNERLFF. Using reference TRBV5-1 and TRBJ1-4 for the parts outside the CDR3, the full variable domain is KAGVTQTPRYLIKTRGQQVTLSCSPISGHRSVSWYQQTPGQGLQFLFEYFSETQRNKGNFPGRFSGRQFSNSRSEMNVSTLELGDSALYLCASSLFPGTNERLFFGSGTQLSVL.

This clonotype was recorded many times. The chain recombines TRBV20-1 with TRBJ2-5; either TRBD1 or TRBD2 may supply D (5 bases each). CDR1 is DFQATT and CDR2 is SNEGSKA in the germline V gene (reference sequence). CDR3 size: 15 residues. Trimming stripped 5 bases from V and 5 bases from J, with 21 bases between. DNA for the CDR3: TGCAGTGCTCGGACCGGGACCGAGGAGATTGAGACCCAGTACTTC. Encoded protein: CSARTGTEEIETQYF.

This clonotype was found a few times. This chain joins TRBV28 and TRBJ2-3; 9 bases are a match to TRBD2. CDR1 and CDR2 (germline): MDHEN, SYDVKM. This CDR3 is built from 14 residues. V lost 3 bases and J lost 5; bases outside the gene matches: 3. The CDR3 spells CASSLDSGRDTQYF. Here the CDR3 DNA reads TGTGCCAGCAGTTTGGATAGCGGGAGAGATACGCAGTATTTT.

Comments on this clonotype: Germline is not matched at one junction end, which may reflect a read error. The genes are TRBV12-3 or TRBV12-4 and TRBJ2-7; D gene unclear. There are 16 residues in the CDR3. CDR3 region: CASSLGVEGPSYKQYF. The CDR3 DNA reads TGTGCCAGCAGTTTAGGGGTGGAAGGGCCGAGCTACAAGCAGTACTTC.

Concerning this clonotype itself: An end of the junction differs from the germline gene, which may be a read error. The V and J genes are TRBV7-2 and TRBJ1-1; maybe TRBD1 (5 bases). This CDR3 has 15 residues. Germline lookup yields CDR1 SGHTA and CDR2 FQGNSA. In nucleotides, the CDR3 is TGTGCCAGCAGCTTGGGCCCAGGGTTGAACACTGGAGCTTTCTTT. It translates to CASSLGPGLNTGAFF.

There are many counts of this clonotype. DNA of the CDR3: TGTGCCAGCAGGGATGGACTAGCGGGAGGAACGCAGTATTTT. This encodes CASRDGLAGGTQYF. The V and J genes are TRBV2 and TRBJ2-3; TRBD2 agrees at 14 bases. J gave up 9 bases and V 6 bases, and 5 bases lay outside the gene matches. CDR3 size: 14 residues. Germline V lookup: CDR1 SNHLY, CDR2 FYNNEI.

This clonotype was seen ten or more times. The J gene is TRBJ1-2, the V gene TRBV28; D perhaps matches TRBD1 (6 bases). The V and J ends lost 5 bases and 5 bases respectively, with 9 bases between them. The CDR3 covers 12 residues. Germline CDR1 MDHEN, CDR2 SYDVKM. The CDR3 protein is CASSVQGYGYTF. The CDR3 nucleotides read TGTGCCAGCAGTGTACAGGGATATGGCTACACCTTC.

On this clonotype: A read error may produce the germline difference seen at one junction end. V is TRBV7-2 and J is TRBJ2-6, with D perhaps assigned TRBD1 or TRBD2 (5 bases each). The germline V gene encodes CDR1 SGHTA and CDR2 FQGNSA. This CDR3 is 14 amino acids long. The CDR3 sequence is CASSLGGLGHTEAF. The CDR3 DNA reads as TGTGCCAGCAGCTTGGGCGGGTTGGGGCACACTGAAGCTTTC. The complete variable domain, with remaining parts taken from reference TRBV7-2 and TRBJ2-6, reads GAGVSQSPSNKVTEKGKDVELRCDPISGHTALYWYRQSLGQGLEFLIYFQGNSAPDKSGLPSDRFSAERTGGSVSTLTIQRTQQEDSAVYLCASSLGGLGHTEAFGAGSRLTVL.

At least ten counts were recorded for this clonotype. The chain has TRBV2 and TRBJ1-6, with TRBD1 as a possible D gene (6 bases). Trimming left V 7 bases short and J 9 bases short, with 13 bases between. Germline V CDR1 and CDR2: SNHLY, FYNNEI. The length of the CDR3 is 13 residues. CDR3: CASTQDRLSPLHF. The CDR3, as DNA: TGTGCCAGCACCCAGGACAGACTTTCACCCCTCCACTTT.

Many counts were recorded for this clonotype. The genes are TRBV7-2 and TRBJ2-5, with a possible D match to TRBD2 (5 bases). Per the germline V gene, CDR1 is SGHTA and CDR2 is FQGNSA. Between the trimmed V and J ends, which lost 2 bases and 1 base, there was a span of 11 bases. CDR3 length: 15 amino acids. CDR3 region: CASSLSRLIQETQYF. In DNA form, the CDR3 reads TGTGCCAGCAGCTTATCCCGACTAATCCAAGAGACCCAGTACTTC.

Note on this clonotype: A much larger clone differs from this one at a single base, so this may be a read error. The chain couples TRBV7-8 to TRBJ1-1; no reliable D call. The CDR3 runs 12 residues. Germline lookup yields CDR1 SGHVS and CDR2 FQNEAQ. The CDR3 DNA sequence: TGTCCCAGCAGCTTACTAGCCACTGAAGCTTTCTTT. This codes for CPSSLLATEAFF.